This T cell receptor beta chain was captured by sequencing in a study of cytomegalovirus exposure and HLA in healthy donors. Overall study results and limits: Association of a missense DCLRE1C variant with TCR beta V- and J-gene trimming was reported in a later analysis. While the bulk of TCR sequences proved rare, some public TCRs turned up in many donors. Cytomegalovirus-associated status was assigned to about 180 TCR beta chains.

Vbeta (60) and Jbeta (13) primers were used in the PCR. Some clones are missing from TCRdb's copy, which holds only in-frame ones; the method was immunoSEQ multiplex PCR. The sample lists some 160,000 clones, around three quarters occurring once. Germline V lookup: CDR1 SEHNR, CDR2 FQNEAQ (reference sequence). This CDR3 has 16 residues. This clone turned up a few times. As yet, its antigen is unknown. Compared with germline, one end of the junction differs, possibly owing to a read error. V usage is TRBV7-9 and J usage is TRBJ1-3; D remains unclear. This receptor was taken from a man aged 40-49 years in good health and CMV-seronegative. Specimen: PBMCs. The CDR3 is CSSSLARGLRGNTIYF. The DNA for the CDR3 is TGTTCCAGCAGCTTAGCAAGAGGGCTACGAGGAAACACCATATATTTT.